The 20 T cell receptor beta chains reported below all come from one sample, sequenced in a study of metastatic and nonmetastatic thyroid tumors. MiXCR was used by TCRdb to re-call the PCR reads. Here the sample spans 25,000 to 35,000 clones, around 25% being singletons. Prior to thyroid surgery, none of the patients had received any treatment. Sequencing input: blood. Receptor source: a female donor with papillary thyroid cancer or a benign thyroid nodule (not recorded which). Some clones in this sample may be carry-over from other donors' samples.

There are many counts of this clone. This sequence joins TRBV6-6 and TRBJ2-7; D gene uncertain. Trimming shortened V by 2 bases and J by 2 bases, and 10 bases separated the two germline ends. CDR1 and CDR2 (germline): MNHNY, SVGAGI (reference sequence). CDR3 length equals 14 residues. This chain's CDR3 is CASSYAGPPYEQYF. DNA of the CDR3: TGTGCCAGCAGTTACGCCGGGCCGCCCTACGAGCAGTACTTC.

V usage is TRBV9 and J usage is TRBJ1-3; 7 bases match TRBD1. The CDR3 contains 16 residues. The germline V gene encodes CDR1 SGDLS and CDR2 YYNGEE. V dropped 0 bases and J dropped 2; count of bases not matched to a gene: 5. The CDR3 loop is CASSVAGQGAGNTIYF. The CDR3 coding sequence is TGTGCCAGCAGCGTAGCGGGGCAGGGGGCTGGAAACACCATATATTTT. Supplemented by reference TRBV9 and TRBJ1-3, the full variable domain reads DSGVTQTPKHLITATGQRVTLRCSPRSGDLSVYWYQQSLDQGLQFLIQYYNGEERAKGNILERFSAQQFPDLHSELNLSSLELGDSALYFCASSVAGQGAGNTIYFGEGSWLTVV.

This clone came up many times. This chain links TRBV2 with TRBJ2-3; D possibly corresponds to TRBD2 (5 bases). Germline V gene lookup returns CDR1 SNHLY and CDR2 FYNNEI. The ends were cut back, 4 bases at V and 2 bases at J, with 22 bases in the middle. The CDR3 spans 18 residues. The CDR3 coding sequence is TGTGCCAGCAGTGTTAGCCTTTCAGCGGCCACATACACAGATACGCAGTATTTT. It specifies CASSVSLSAATYTDTQYF.

This clone qualifies as medium-sized. The J gene is TRBJ2-7, the V gene TRBV12-3 or TRBV12-4; D might be TRBD1 (5 bases). V was pared by 6 bases and J by 3 bases, with 12 bases between. There are 13 residues in the CDR3. CDR3 amino acids: CASRYQGVYEQYF. Written as DNA, the CDR3 is TGTGCCAGCAGGTACCAAGGGGTCTACGAGCAGTACTTC.

Many counts were recorded for this clone. This chain joins TRBV30 and TRBJ2-5, with TRBD1 matching over 12 bases. The CDR3 runs to 15 residues. The trim removed 2 bases at V and 5 bases at J, leaving 6 bases unmatched. Germline V gene sequence: CDR1 GTSNPN, CDR2 SVGIG (reference sequence). Here the CDR3 DNA reads TGTGCCTGGAGTCCGGGACAGGGGGCAGGGGAGACCCAGTACTTC. Encoded protein: CAWSPGQGAGETQYF.

This clone has a count of ten or more. Sequence at one end of the junction differs from germline and may be a read error. This sequence joins TRBV7-7 and TRBJ2-7; 7 bases line up with TRBD2. CDR3 length equals 13 residues. Germline lookup yields CDR1 SSHAT and CDR2 FNYEAQ (reference sequence). In nucleotides, the CDR3 is TGTGCTAGCAGCCCGGATGGGGGGGGCGAGCAGTACTTC. Translation gives CASSPDGGGEQYF. Full variable domain (outside the CDR3, taken from reference TRBV7-7 and TRBJ2-7): GAGVSQSPRYKVTKRGQDVTLRCDPISSHATLYWYQQALGQGPEFLTYFNYEAQPDKSGLPSDRFSAERPEGSISTLTIQRTEQRDSAMYRCASSPDGGGEQYFGPGTRLTVT.

Comments on this clone: This may be a read error: a much more frequent sequence differs by one nucleotide. The V and J genes are TRBV7-6 and TRBJ2-3; D is possibly TRBD1 or TRBD2 (5 bases each). Germline V gene sequence: CDR1 SGHVS, CDR2 FNYEAQ. The germline V and J ends were trimmed by 2 bases and 6 bases, with 15 bases remaining between them. The CDR3 runs to 15 residues. The CDR3 sequence is CASSLYGTRNDTQYF. DNA of the CDR3: TGTGCCAGCAGCTTATATGGGACGCGGAATGATACGCAGTATTTT.

There are many counts of this clone. This chain joins TRBV28 and TRBJ1-1; 8 bases align to TRBD1. CDR3 length equals 14 residues. Germline values: CDR1 MDHEN, CDR2 SYDVKM. J lost 5 bases, V lost 7 bases, and 9 bases had no gene match. CDR3 sequence reads: CASTLGQVYTEAFF. The CDR3, as DNA: TGTGCCAGCACCCTGGGACAGGTTTATACTGAAGCTTTCTTT.

A remark on this clone: A single base separates this from a much larger clone, so it may be a read error. This sample also contains other DNA sequences that code for the same CDR3. As DNA, the CDR3 is TGTGCCAGCAGCTTCCGTGACAGGGGAGAGACCCAGTACTTC. This sequence encodes CASSFRDRGETQYF. The rearrangement uses TRBV5-4 and TRBJ2-5, with 8 bases fitting TRBD1. This CDR3 region has 14 residues. J gave up 4 bases and V 2 bases, and 4 bases lay outside the gene matches. The germline V gene encodes CDR1 SGHNT and CDR2 YYREEE (reference sequence).

This clone came up a few times. The chain combines TRBV2 with TRBJ1-2, with a tentative D call TRBD1 (6 bases). The CDR3 totals 14 residues. V was cut by 5 bases and J by 0 bases, with 10 bases left in between. Germline lookup yields CDR1 SNHLY and CDR2 FYNNEI. CDR3 loop: CASSQDSTNYGYTF. In DNA, the CDR3 is TGTGCCAGCAGTCAGGACAGCACTAACTATGGCTACACCTTC. Based on the CDR3 plus reference TRBV2 and TRBJ1-2, the full variable domain is EPEVTQTPSHQVTQMGQEVILRCVPISNHLYFYWYRQILGQKVEFLVSFYNNEISEKSEIFDDQFSVERPDGSNFTLKIRSTKLEDSAMYFCASSQDSTNYGYTFGSGTRLTVV.

The chain couples TRBV28 to TRBJ2-7; the match to TRBD2 covers 14 bases. Trimming removed 4 bases from V and 0 bases from J; junction bases left unmatched: 14. Germline CDR1 reads MDHEN; CDR2 reads SYDVKM. This CDR3 has 20 residues. The CDR3 bases are TGTGCCAGCAGTTCTAGGACGGGACTAGCGGGAGTCCAAAGCTCCTACGAGCAGTACTTC. Translating it yields CASSSRTGLAGVQSSYEQYF.

This rearrangement joins TRBV19 to TRBJ1-1; TRBD1 aligns across 11 bases. Germline loops: CDR1 LNHDA, CDR2 SQIVND (reference sequence). Losses at the gene ends were 6 bases for V and 3 bases for J; bases not matched to a gene: 12. The CDR3 is 17 amino acids. This chain's CDR3 is CASRTRDRGKVDTEAFF. DNA for the CDR3: TGTGCCAGTAGGACCCGGGACAGGGGGAAGGTGGACACTGAAGCTTTCTTT.

This chain links TRBV20-1 with TRBJ2-1, with 8 bases aligning to TRBD2. The CDR3 runs 15 residues. The V segment lost 5 bases and the J segment 8 bases; nucleotides outside the gene matches: 14. Germline V gene sequence: CDR1 DFQATT, CDR2 SNEGSKA (reference sequence). For the CDR3, the DNA is TGCAGTGCTCAGGCGGGGGGCGAACCGAGCCATGAGCAGTTCTTC. It is translated as CSAQAGGEPSHEQFF.

As to this clone: Just one base apart from a much larger clone, this may be a read error. The rearrangement joins TRBV3-1 to TRBJ2-1; 10 bases match TRBD2. V was clipped by 8 bases and J by 6 bases; unmatched bases: 7. The CDR3 consists of 14 residues. CDR1 and CDR2 (germline): LGHDT, YNNKEL (reference sequence). CDR3 residues: CASGPRTSGNEQFF. The CDR3 nucleotides are TGTGCCAGCGGCCCCCGGACTAGCGGCAATGAGCAGTTCTTC.

The chain joins TRBV20-1 to TRBJ2-2, with 10 nucleotides matching TRBD1. V shed 6 bases, J shed 6 bases, and the junction held 7 bases outside the gene matches. CDR1 is DFQATT, CDR2 SNEGSKA, per germline (reference sequence). CDR3 length: 14 amino acids. The CDR3 loop is CSAGQGPHSGELFF. CDR3 DNA sequence: TGCAGTGCGGGACAGGGGCCCCATTCCGGGGAGCTGTTTTTT.

This clone was counted at least ten times. CDR3 DNA: TGCAGTGCTGACGGACAGGGGGCGCGGACAGATACGCAGTATTTT. It codes for CSADGQGARTDTQYF. The chain combines TRBV20-1 with TRBJ2-3, with 11 bases fitting TRBD1. Germline loops: CDR1 DFQATT, CDR2 SNEGSKA (reference sequence). This CDR3 region has 15 residues. The ends lost 5 bases at V and 3 bases at J; junction bases unmatched: 7.

This clone has a handful of counts. The chain is built from TRBV5-1 and TRBJ2-1; possible D gene TRBD1, 6 bases. CDR1 is SGHRS and CDR2 is YFSETQ in the germline V gene. The CDR3 has 15 amino acids. V was trimmed by 1 base and J by 6 bases, leaving 14 bases between them. The chain's CDR3 is CASSLLTGFVNEQFF. CDR3 bases: TGCGCCAGCAGCTTGTTAACAGGGTTTGTCAATGAGCAGTTCTTC.

The chain recombines TRBV11-2 with TRBJ2-3; D unclear. Trimming stripped 2 bases from V and 6 bases from J, with 12 bases between. CDR3 length: 14 residues. The germline V gene has CDR1 SGHAT and CDR2 FQNNGV. This CDR3 is CASSLFWVTDTQYF. CDR3 DNA sequence: TGTGCCAGCAGCTTATTCTGGGTTACGGATACGCAGTATTTT. The whole variable domain, filled in from reference TRBV11-2 and TRBJ2-3, reads EAGVAQSPRYKIIEKRQSVAFWCNPISGHATLYWYQQILGQGPKLLIQFQNNGVVDDSQLPKDRFSAERLKGVDSTLKIQPAKLEDSAVYLCASSLFWVTDTQYFGPGTRLTVL.

This clone was counted a few times. Just one base apart from a much larger clone, this may be a read error. This sample includes further DNA sequences coding for the same CDR3. The gene calls are TRBV29-1 and TRBJ1-2; the D gene is possibly TRBD1 (6 bases). This CDR3 has 12 amino acids. The germline CDR1 and CDR2 sequences are SQVTM and ANQGSEA. The CDR3 is CSSKQGSYGYTF. CDR3 nucleotides: TGCAGCTCTAAACAGGGAAGCTATGGCTACACATTC.

As to this clone: At one boundary the junction diverges from the germline segment, which might be a read error. The chain recombines TRBV28 with TRBJ2-7; D is unresolved. This CDR3 is built from 14 residues. Germline values: CDR1 MDHEN, CDR2 SYDVKM. CDR3 protein: CASILGGGRAEQYF. Here the CDR3 DNA reads TGTGCCAGCATTTTAGGTGGCGGTAGGGCCGAGCAGTACTTC.